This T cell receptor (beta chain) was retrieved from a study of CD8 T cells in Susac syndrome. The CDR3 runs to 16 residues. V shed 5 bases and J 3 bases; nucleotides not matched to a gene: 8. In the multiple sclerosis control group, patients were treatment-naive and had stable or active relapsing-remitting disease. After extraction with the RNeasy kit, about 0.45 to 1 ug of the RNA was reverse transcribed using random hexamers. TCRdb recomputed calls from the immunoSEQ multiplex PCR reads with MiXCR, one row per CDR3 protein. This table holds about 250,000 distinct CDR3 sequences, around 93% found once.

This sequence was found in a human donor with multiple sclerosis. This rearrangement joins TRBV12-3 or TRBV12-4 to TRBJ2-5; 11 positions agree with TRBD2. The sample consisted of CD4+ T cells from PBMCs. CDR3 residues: CASSQGPGLAEETQYF. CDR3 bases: TGTGCCAGCAGTCAAGGACCGGGACTAGCGGAAGAGACCCAGTACTTC.